What follows are 14 T cell receptor beta chains derived from one specimen sequenced in a study of T-cell memory formation after mild COVID-19. TCRdb ran MiXCR on the 5' RACE reads and lists one entry per CDR3 protein. The sample has about 600,000 distinct CDR3 sequences; less than 25% are singletons. Source material: PBMCs or a T cell subset sorted from them (not recorded which). These receptors were obtained from an adult woman who had mild COVID-19 (a few samples of this study predate the infection). Cell type and time point are not known.

The CDR3 DNA is TGTGCCAGCAGCCAAGATCTCGGGACACCCAATCAGCCCCAGCATTTT. Residues: CASSQDLGTPNQPQHF. The chain is built from TRBV3-1 and TRBJ1-5; a possible D gene is TRBD1 (6 bases). V lost 0 bases and J 3 bases, leaving 12 bases between the germline ends. The CDR3 length is 16 residues. Germline assignment: CDR1 LGHDT and CDR2 YNNKEL (reference sequence).

This clonotype was seen a few times. The rearrangement uses TRBV12-3 or TRBV12-4 and TRBJ2-1; TRBD2 aligns across 9 bases. J lost 7 bases, V lost 4 bases, and 5 bases had no gene match. The CDR3 sequence is 14 residues long. CDR3 residues: CASSSTSGSNEQFF. Written as DNA, the CDR3 is TGTGCCAGCAGTTCGACTAGCGGTAGTAATGAGCAGTTCTTC.

Turning to this clonotype: One end of the junction is discordant with germline, which a read error may explain. The chain links TRBV20-1 to TRBJ2-7, with 10 bases fitting TRBD2. CDR3 length: 12 amino acids. Germline V gene lookup returns CDR1 DFQATT and CDR2 SNEGSKA (reference sequence). CDR3 region: CSASGGPYEQYF. The CDR3, as DNA: TGCAGCGCTAGCGGGGGACCCTACGAGCAGTACTTC.

This clonotype was picked up a small number of times. The chain links TRBV4-1 to TRBJ1-5; 9 bases match TRBD1. V was clipped by 2 bases and J by 6 bases; unmatched bases: 5. CDR1 MGHRA and CDR2 YSYEKL come from the germline V gene. This CDR3 is 15 amino acids long. CDR3 in amino acids: CASSQWDRDGQPQHF. The CDR3 DNA follows: TGCGCCAGCAGCCAATGGGACAGGGATGGTCAGCCCCAGCATTTT.

This chain joins TRBV20-1 and TRBJ1-1; no clear D gene. V lost 2 bases, J lost 1 base, and 11 bases lay in between. Germline CDR1 and CDR2: DFQATT and SNEGSKA (reference sequence). The length of the CDR3 is 14 residues. The CDR3 here is CSARTPTRNTEAFF. In DNA, the CDR3 is TGCAGTGCTAGAACGCCGACGAGGAACACTGAAGCTTTCTTT.

This clonotype was counted between two and nine times. The rearrangement links TRBV7-3 to TRBJ2-2, with D unresolved. The V end lost 5 bases, the J end lost 2 bases, and 9 bases lay between the germline ends. In germline, CDR1 is SGHTA, CDR2 FQGTGA. This CDR3 is built from 14 residues. This chain's CDR3 is CASSPGSNTGELFF. As DNA, the CDR3 is TGTGCCAGCAGCCCTGGGTCCAACACCGGGGAGCTGTTTTTT.

The chain joins TRBV12-3 or TRBV12-4 to TRBJ1-4; 7 bases are a match to TRBD1. V lost 1 base to trimming and J lost 3 bases; unmatched junction nucleotides: 2. This CDR3 is built from 15 residues. Written as DNA, the CDR3 is TGTGCCAGCAGTTTAGTCGGGACAGCTAATGAAAAACTGTTTTTT. This translates into CASSLVGTANEKLFF.

The V gene is TRBV18, the J gene TRBJ2-7, with TRBD2 identical over 7 bases. The CDR3 covers 17 residues. Germline values: CDR1 KGHSH, CDR2 LQKENI. After removal of 3 bases from V and 0 bases from J, the junction contained 11 bases not matched to a gene. Written as DNA, the CDR3 is TGTGCCAGCTCACCCCCGATTGGCGGGGGTAGCTCCTACGAGCAGTACTTC. Translated: CASSPPIGGGSSYEQYF.

This clonotype was observed a handful of times. The V call is TRBV9, the J call TRBJ1-1; 7 bases are a match to TRBD1. Unmatched junction bases numbered 7, after V lost 4 bases and J lost 1 base. Germline CDR1 is SGDLS and CDR2 is YYNGEE. The CDR3 sequence is 15 residues long. CDR3 in amino acids: CASSPATGWNTEAFF. The CDR3 region has the DNA TGTGCCAGCAGCCCCGCGACAGGGTGGAACACTGAAGCTTTCTTT.

The chain employs TRBV10-3 and TRBJ1-1, with D unresolved. This CDR3 is 14 amino acids long. V shed 7 bases and J shed 1 base, with 13 bases lying between them. Germline CDR1 is ENHRY and CDR2 is SYGVKD. The CDR3 nucleotides read TGTGCCATCACTAAAGGATTGGGGAACACTGAAGCTTTCTTT. This encodes CAITKGLGNTEAFF.

The chain employs TRBV25-1 and TRBJ1-1; 8 bases match TRBD1. This CDR3 is 16 amino acids long. Germline-derived CDR1 and CDR2 are MGHDK and SYGVNS. V lost 5 bases to trimming and J lost 3 bases; unmatched junction nucleotides: 11. CDR3 nucleotides: TGTGCCAGCAGTAGTACGACAGGGGAAGCTTACACTGAAGCTTTCTTT. Its translation: CASSSTTGEAYTEAFF.

The table lists this clonotype with a few counts. The V call is TRBV7-8, the J call TRBJ1-5; no firm D call. Germline V gene sequence: CDR1 SGHVS, CDR2 FQNEAQ. Deletions cut 1 base from V and 4 bases from J, with 11 bases between. The CDR3 has 15 residues. The CDR3 protein is CASSLVGLGNQPQHF. CDR3 nucleotides: TGTGCCAGCAGCTTAGTGGGTTTGGGGAATCAGCCCCAGCATTTT.

This clonotype has just a few counts. The chain recombines TRBV6-4 with TRBJ1-2; a possible D gene is TRBD1 (6 bases). Per the germline V gene, CDR1 is MRHNA and CDR2 is SNTAGT. V gave up 10 bases and J gave up 3 bases, with 24 bases separating them. The CDR3 extends over 16 amino acids. CDR3 sequence (DNA): TGTGCCATCAGCTCCTCCTACAGGGCGCTTCACTATGGCTACACCTTC. Its protein is CAISSSYRALHYGYTF.

In the case of this clonotype: A single base separates this from a much larger clone, so it may be a read error. V gene TRBV27 combines with J gene TRBJ1-2, with TRBD1 matching over 7 bases. Per the germline V gene, CDR1 is MNHEY and CDR2 is SMNVEV (reference sequence). Unmatched junction bases numbered 5, after V lost 6 bases and J lost 4 bases. The CDR3 length is 13 residues. The CDR3 DNA reads TGTGCCAGCAGCCCGGGACAGACCTATGGCTACACCTTC. Its protein product is CASSPGQTYGYTF.